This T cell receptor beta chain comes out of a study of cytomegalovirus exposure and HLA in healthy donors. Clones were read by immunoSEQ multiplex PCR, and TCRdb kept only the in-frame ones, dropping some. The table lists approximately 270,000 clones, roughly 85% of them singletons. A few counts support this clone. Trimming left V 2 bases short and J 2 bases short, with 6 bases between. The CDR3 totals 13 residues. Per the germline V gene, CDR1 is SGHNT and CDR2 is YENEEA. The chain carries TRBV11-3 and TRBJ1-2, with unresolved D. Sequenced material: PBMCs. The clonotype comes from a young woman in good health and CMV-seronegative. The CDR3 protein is CASSLSRNYGYTF. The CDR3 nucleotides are TGTGCCAGCAGCTTATCACGGAACTATGGCTACACCTTC.